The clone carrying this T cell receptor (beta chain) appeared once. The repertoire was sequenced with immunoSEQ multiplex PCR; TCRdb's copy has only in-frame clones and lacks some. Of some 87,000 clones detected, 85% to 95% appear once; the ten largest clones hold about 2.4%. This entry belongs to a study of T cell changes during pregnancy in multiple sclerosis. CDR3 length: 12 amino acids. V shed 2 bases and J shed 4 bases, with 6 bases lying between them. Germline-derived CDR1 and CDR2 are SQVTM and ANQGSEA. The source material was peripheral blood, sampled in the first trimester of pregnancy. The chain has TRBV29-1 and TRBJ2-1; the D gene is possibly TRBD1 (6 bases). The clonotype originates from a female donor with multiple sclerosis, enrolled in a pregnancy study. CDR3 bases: TGCAGCGTTGAACAGGGGTACAATGAGCAGTTCTTC. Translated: CSVEQGYNEQFF.